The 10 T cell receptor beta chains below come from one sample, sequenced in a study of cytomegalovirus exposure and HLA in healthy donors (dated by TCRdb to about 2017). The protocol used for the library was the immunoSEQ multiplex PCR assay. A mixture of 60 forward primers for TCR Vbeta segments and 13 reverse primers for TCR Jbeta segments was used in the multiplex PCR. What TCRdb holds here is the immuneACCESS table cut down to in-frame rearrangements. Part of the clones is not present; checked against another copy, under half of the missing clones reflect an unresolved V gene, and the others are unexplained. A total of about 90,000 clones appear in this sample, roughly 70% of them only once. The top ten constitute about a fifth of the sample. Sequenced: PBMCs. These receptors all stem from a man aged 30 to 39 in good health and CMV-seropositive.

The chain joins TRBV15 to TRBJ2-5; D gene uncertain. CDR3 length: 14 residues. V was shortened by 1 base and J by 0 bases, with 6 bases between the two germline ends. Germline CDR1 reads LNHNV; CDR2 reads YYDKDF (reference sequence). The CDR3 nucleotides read TGTGCCACCAGCAGAGCAGGTGACCAAGAGACCCAGTACTTC. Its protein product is CATSRAGDQETQYF.

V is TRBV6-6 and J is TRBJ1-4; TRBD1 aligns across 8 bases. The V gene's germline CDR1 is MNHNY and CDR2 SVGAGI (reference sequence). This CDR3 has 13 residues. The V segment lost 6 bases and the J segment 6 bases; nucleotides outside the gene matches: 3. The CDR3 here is CASSPDRDEKLFF. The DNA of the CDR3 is TGTGCCAGCAGCCCGGACAGGGATGAAAAACTGTTTTTT.

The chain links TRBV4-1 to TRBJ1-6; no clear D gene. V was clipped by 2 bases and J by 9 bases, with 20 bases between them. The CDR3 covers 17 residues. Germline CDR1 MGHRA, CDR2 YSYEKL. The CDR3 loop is CASSQTPGEAESSPLHF. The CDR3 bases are TGCGCCAGCAGCCAAACGCCCGGGGAGGCGGAGAGTTCACCCCTCCACTTT.

The CDR3: CASSVGPGYSNQPQHF. The CDR3 DNA is TGTGCCAGCAGCGTAGGACCAGGCTATAGCAATCAGCCCCAGCATTTT. This sequence joins TRBV9 and TRBJ1-5; no definite D call. The CDR3 is made up of 16 amino acids. Trimming took off 0 bases at V and 0 bases at J, with 10 bases between the two ends. Looked up from germline, CDR1 is SGDLS and CDR2 is YYNGEE. Filled out from reference TRBV9 and TRBJ1-5, the complete variable domain reads DSGVTQTPKHLITATGQRVTLRCSPRSGDLSVYWYQQSLDQGLQFLIQYYNGEERAKGNILERFSAQQFPDLHSELNLSSLELGDSALYFCASSVGPGYSNQPQHFGDGTRLSIL.

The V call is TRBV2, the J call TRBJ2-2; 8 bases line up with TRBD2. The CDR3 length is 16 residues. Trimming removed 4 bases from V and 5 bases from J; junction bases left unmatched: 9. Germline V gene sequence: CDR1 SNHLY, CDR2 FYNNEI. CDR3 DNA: TGTGCCAGCAGTGGTACTAGCGGCATCAGGACCGGGGAGCTGTTTTTT. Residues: CASSGTSGIRTGELFF.

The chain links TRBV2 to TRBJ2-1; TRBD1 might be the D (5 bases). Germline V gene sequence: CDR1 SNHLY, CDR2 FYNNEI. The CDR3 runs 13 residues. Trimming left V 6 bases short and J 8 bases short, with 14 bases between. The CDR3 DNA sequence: TGTGCCAGCAGGGTGCGAGTAGGGGATGAGCAGTTCTTC. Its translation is CASRVRVGDEQFF.

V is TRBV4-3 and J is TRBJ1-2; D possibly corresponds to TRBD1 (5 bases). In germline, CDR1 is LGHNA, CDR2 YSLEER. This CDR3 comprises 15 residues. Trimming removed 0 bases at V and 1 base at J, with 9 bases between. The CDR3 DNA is TGCGCCAGCAGCCAAGATACAGGTCATAACTATGGCTACACCTTC. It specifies CASSQDTGHNYGYTF.

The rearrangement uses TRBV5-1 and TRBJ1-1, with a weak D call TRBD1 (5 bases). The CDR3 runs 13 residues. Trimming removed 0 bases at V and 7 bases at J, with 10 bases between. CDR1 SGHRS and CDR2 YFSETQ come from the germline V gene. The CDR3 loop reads CASSLGRANEAFF. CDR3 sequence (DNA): TGCGCCAGCAGCTTGGGCAGGGCCAATGAAGCTTTCTTT.

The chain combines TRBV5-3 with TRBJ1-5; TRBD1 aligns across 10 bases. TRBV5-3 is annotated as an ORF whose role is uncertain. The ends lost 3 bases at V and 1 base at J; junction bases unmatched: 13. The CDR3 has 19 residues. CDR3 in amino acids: CARSSAAVDRGESNQPQHF. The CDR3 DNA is TGTGCCAGAAGCTCGGCTGCTGTGGACAGGGGGGAAAGCAATCAGCCCCAGCATTTT.

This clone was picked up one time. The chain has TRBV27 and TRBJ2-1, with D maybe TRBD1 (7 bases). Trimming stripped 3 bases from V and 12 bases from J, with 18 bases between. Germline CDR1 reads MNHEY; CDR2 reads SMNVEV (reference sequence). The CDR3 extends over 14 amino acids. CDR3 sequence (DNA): TGTGCCAGCAGTTTTTCCAGGGGGGTTATAAGGCAGTTCTTC. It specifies CASSFSRGVIRQFF.